This TCR beta chain was observed in a study of CD8+CD57+ T cells in acquired aplastic anemia. This clonotype was observed at least ten times. Per the germline V gene, CDR1 is GTSNPN and CDR2 is SVGIG (reference sequence). Trimming stripped 5 bases from V and 10 bases from J, with 12 bases between. The CDR3 loop spans 12 amino acids. Both TCR beta VDJ combination and CDR3 sequence profiling were carried out. Genomic DNA was the template for this profiling. Using its own MiXCR run on the reads, TCRdb lists one record per CDR3 protein. The repertoire holds under 200,000 distinct CDR3 sequences, around half seen once, with 2.5% to 3% in the top ten. Those patients picked for sequencing had displayed CD8+CD57+ cell expansion on flow cytometry.

Sequencing input: sorted CD4+, CD8+, or CD8+CD57+ T cells (not recorded which) from PBMCs. The origin of this receptor is a human donor with aplastic anemia. The chain couples TRBV30 to TRBJ1-6, with a weak D call TRBD1 (5 bases). CDR3 loop: CAWGDVRSPLHF. CDR3 nucleotide sequence: TGTGCCTGGGGGGACGTTCGATCACCCCTCCACTTT.